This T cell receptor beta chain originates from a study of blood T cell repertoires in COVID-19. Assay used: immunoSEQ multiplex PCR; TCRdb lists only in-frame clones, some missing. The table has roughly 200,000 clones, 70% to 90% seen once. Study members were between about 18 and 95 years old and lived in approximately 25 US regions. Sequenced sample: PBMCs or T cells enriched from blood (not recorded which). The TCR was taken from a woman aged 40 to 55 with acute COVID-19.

The CDR3 DNA sequence: TGTGCCAGTAGTATCTCCGGGACTACATTTGTTCAGTACTTC. Protein sequence: CASSISGTTFVQYF. The V and J genes are TRBV19 and TRBJ2-4; 7 bases fit TRBD2. V was pared by 3 bases and J by 11 bases, with 10 bases of the junction left unmatched. The CDR3 sequence is 14 residues long. CDR1 LNHDA and CDR2 SQIVND come from the germline V gene (reference sequence).